Listed here are 14 T cell receptor beta chains from one sample, sequenced in a study of T cell changes during pregnancy in multiple sclerosis. Using immunoSEQ multiplex PCR, the repertoire was profiled, and TCRdb retains in-frame clones only, with some absent. The sample consists of approximately 62,000 clones, 93% of them appearing once. The sequencing here drew on CD8+ T cells from peripheral blood mononuclear cells, taken in the second trimester of pregnancy. Every receptor here comes from a female donor with multiple sclerosis, enrolled in a pregnancy study.

The chain is built from TRBV2 and TRBJ2-7, with TRBD1 as a possible D gene (6 bases). The V gene's germline CDR1 is SNHLY and CDR2 FYNNEI. V shed 3 bases and J shed 4 bases, with 13 bases lying between them. The CDR3 covers 14 residues. In nucleotides, the CDR3 is TGTGCCAGCAGTGAGGAATGGACAGTTTACGAGCAGTACTTC. This gives the protein CASSEEWTVYEQYF.

This chain links TRBV28 with TRBJ1-5; 10 bases are shared with TRBD1. The CDR3 consists of 19 residues. The V and J ends lost 3 bases and 0 bases, in that order; junction bases with no gene match: 11. The V gene's germline CDR1 is MDHEN and CDR2 SYDVKM. The CDR3 bases are TGTGCCAGCAGTTTCGGGACAGGGGCTGAGGATTATAGCAATCAGCCCCAGCATTTT. As protein: CASSFGTGAEDYSNQPQHF.

The V call is TRBV28, the J call TRBJ2-7; D is perhaps TRBD2 (6 bases). The CDR3 is 16 amino acids. CDR1 MDHEN and CDR2 SYDVKM come from the germline V gene. With 5 bases removed from V and 4 bases from J, the gap between germline ends came to 21 bases. This CDR3 reads CASSNLEEGGQYEQYF. CDR3 bases: TGTGCCAGCAGTAACCTTGAGGAGGGCGGCCAATACGAGCAGTACTTC.

The chain is built from TRBV19 and TRBJ2-7, with TRBD1 matching 11 bases. CDR3 size: 15 residues. V was pared by 4 bases and J by 4 bases, with 6 bases of the junction left unmatched. Looked up from germline, CDR1 is LNHDA and CDR2 is SQIVND (reference sequence). The CDR3 loop is CASSTWDRGRYEQYF. In DNA, the CDR3 is TGTGCCAGTAGTACCTGGGACAGGGGGAGGTACGAGCAGTACTTC.

J is TRBJ1-1 and V is TRBV9, with D possibly being TRBD1 (6 bases). Trimming took 0 bases from V and 4 from J, leaving 13 bases between them. Germline assignment: CDR1 SGDLS and CDR2 YYNGEE. The CDR3 extends over 15 amino acids. The CDR3 region has the DNA TGTGCCAGCAGCGTAGTTCAGGGGTCGGGCACTGAAGCTTTCTTT. Protein sequence: CASSVVQGSGTEAFF.

The rearrangement joins TRBV4-1 to TRBJ2-1; 9 bases agree with TRBD2. CDR3 size: 15 residues. V shed 4 bases, J shed 3 bases, and the junction held 4 bases outside the gene matches. Germline V CDR1 and CDR2: MGHRA, YSYEKL. CDR3 coding DNA: TGCGCCAGCAGCCCTAGCGGGGCCTACTACAATGAGCAGTTCTTC. Translated: CASSPSGAYYNEQFF.

V gene TRBV7-3 combines with J gene TRBJ2-3; TRBD2 agrees at 10 bases. CDR1 and CDR2 (germline): SGHTA, FQGTGA. There are 15 residues in the CDR3. V shed 5 bases and J 1 base; nucleotides not matched to a gene: 3. CDR3 sequence reads: CASSLGTSGTDTQYF. CDR3 bases: TGTGCCAGCAGCCTGGGGACTAGCGGCACAGATACGCAGTATTTT.

V usage is TRBV18 and J usage is TRBJ2-7, with D tentatively TRBD2 (5 bases). The CDR3 runs to 15 residues. The V gene's germline CDR1 is KGHSH and CDR2 LQKENI. V lost 3 bases and J 5 bases, leaving 17 bases between the germline ends. The CDR3 loop is CASSPRGTSAHEQYF. DNA for the CDR3: TGTGCCAGCTCACCTCGAGGAACTAGTGCACACGAGCAGTACTTC.

For the CDR3, the DNA is TGTGCCTGGAGTACCACAGCCTACGAGCAGTACTTC. It yields the protein CAWSTTAYEQYF. The chain couples TRBV30 to TRBJ2-7; D unresolved. CDR3 length equals 12 residues. CDR1 and CDR2 from the germline V gene are GTSNPN and SVGIG (reference sequence). V was clipped by 2 bases and J by 2 bases, with 7 bases between them.

The chain has TRBV27 and TRBJ2-3, with TRBD2 matching 7 bases. Germline values: CDR1 MNHEY, CDR2 SMNVEV (reference sequence). The ends lost 7 bases at V and 2 bases at J; junction bases unmatched: 3. The CDR3 has 13 residues. The chain's CDR3 is CASIGRPTDTQYF. The CDR3 DNA is TGTGCCAGCATCGGGAGGCCCACAGATACGCAGTATTTT.

The J gene is TRBJ2-5, the V gene TRBV4-1; 7 bases are a match to TRBD1. With V trimmed by 5 bases and J by 1 base, 13 bases remained unmatched. The CDR3 totals 17 residues. Germline-derived CDR1 and CDR2 are MGHRA and YSYEKL. The CDR3 bases are TGCGCCAGCAGCTCCCTGGGGGCGACAGGGTCCCAAGAGACCCAGTACTTC. Its protein is CASSSLGATGSQETQYF.

V and J are TRBV19 and TRBJ1-5; D perhaps matches TRBD1 (6 bases). The CDR3 is 15 residues long. V dropped 3 bases and J dropped 5 bases, with 14 bases sitting between them. Germline V gene lookup returns CDR1 LNHDA and CDR2 SQIVND (reference sequence). CDR3 protein: CASSITGIPYQPQHF. In DNA form, the CDR3 reads TGTGCCAGTAGTATTACAGGGATACCATATCAGCCCCAGCATTTT.

This sequence joins TRBV18 and TRBJ2-2; no definite D call. CDR1 KGHSH and CDR2 LQKENI come from the germline V gene. CDR3 length: 16 residues. V was cut by 6 bases and J by 0 bases, with 14 bases left in between. Here the CDR3 DNA reads TGTGCCAGCTCCCCCTCGGAGACGACGAACACCGGGGAGCTGTTTTTT. This sequence encodes CASSPSETTNTGELFF.

The table lists this clone with a count of one. This chain joins TRBV29-1 and TRBJ1-2; perhaps TRBD1 as D (5 bases). The CDR3 length is 11 residues. The V gene's germline CDR1 is SQVTM and CDR2 ANQGSEA. The V end was cut by 7 bases, the J end by 4 bases, with 10 bases between. As DNA, the CDR3 is TGCAGCGCCCGACAGTTCTATGGCTACACCTTC. Translation: CSARQFYGYTF.